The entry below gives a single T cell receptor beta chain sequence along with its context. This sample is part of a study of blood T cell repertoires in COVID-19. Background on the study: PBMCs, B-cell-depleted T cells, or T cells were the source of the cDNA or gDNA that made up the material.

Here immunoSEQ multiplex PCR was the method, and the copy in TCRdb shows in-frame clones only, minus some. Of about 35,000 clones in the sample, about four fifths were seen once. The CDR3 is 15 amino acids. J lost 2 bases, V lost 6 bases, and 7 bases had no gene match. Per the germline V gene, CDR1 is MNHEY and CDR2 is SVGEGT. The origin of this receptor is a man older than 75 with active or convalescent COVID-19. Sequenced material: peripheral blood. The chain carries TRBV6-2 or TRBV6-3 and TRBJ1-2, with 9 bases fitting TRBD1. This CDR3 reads CASSPGTGSNYGYTF. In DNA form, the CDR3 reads TGTGCCAGCAGCCCCGGGACAGGGTCCAACTATGGCTACACCTTC.